These 2 T cell receptor beta chains share one sample of origin, sequenced in a study of blood T cell repertoires in COVID-19. The repertoire was sequenced with immunoSEQ multiplex PCR; TCRdb's copy has only in-frame clones and lacks some. Here the sample spans 80,000 or so clones, over 70% being singletons. Sequencing used peripheral blood. The receptor set was obtained from a man older than 75 with acute or convalescent COVID-19.

The chain combines TRBV6-5 with TRBJ2-7, with D possibly TRBD2 on 6 matching bases. The germline CDR1 and CDR2 sequences are MNHEY and SVGAGI. V was clipped by 2 bases and J by 5 bases, with 16 bases between them. The CDR3 runs 15 residues. The CDR3, as DNA: TGTGCCAGCAGTTACGCCGGCGGGGCCAAAAACGAGCAGTACTTC. Protein product: CASSYAGGAKNEQYF.

In DNA form, the CDR3 reads TGTGCCAGCAGTACAGGGCTGGCTGGGGCCAACGTCCTGACTTTC. Amino acid sequence: CASSTGLAGANVLTF. This chain uses TRBV2 with TRBJ2-6; a possible D gene is TRBD1 (6 bases). Germline V gene data show CDR1 as SNHLY and CDR2 as FYNNEI. V gave up 5 bases and J gave up 2 bases, with 10 bases separating them. The CDR3 length is 15 residues.